This T cell receptor beta chain was sequenced in a study of shared clonotypes between healthy human individuals. Study-level background: Researchers assigned three CD4 naive, three CD4 memory, two CD8 naive and one CD8 memory plate to each donor. Study conclusions and caveats: The represented genetic and exposure-history diversity was limited by the small number of donors. Generation of non-shared clonotypes was less probable than generation of clonotypes shared by all four donors.

Profiling relied on immunoSEQ multiplex PCR, and the TCRdb table lists in-frame clones only, not all of them. The table lists some 2 million clones, roughly 95% of them singletons. Concerning this clone itself: Its antigen remains unknown.

Trimming left V 4 bases short and J 2 bases short, with 18 bases between. Germline values: CDR1 ENHRY, CDR2 SYGVKD. This CDR3 is 16 amino acids long. CD45RO-negative, CCR7-positively selected cells formed the naive CD8 fraction, excluding terminally differentiated effector memory CD45RA+ cells. V is TRBV10-3 and J is TRBJ2-7; D might be TRBD1 or TRBD2, each matching 5 bases. This TCR came from a man aged 18 to 30 in good health. Sequencing was performed on naive CD8+ T cells sorted from blood. As DNA, the CDR3 is TGTGCCATCAGTGGGCCCGGGCAAGGGGAGACCTACGAGCAGTACTTC. It yields the protein CAISGPGQGETYEQYF.